A selection of T cell receptor beta chains follows, all from one sample in a study of CD4 T cells in relation to SARS-CoV-2 and coronaviruses. Their antigens are not known. Libraries were prepared by immunoSEQ multiplex PCR; TCRdb keeps only in-frame clonotypes and omits some of them. The sample carries roughly 20,000 clones, 76% recorded once. The sequenced sample was CD4+ T cells from PBMCs, cultured in vitro. The receptors come from a human donor in good health. The CDR3 runs from the conserved cysteine through the conserved F or W. D genes are given only for firm matches. Only part of the rows carry a size: once, few, many, or a class if the clone is expanded.

J gene	CDR3 length	D gene	clone size	V gene	CDR3 DNA	CDR3 protein
TRBJ1-2	12	-	-	TRBV2	TGTGCCAGCAGTGAAAAGGCGTATGGCTACACCTTC	CASSEKAYGYTF
TRBJ1-5	15	-	-	TRBV6-1	TGTGCCAGCAGTGAAGTTCCGGGGGGGAATCAGCCCCAGCATTTT	CASSEVPGGNQPQHF
TRBJ1-5	10	-	few	TRBV19	TGTGCCAGTACACGTCAGCCCCAGCATTTT	CASTRQPQHF
TRBJ2-7	15	-	-	TRBV24-1	TGTGCCACCAGTGAACGGGGTAGTACGACCTACGAGCAGTACTTC	CATSERGSTTYEQYF
TRBJ1-2	16	TRBD1	once	TRBV5-5	TGTGCCAGCAGCTTGGACCCGGGACAGGGAACCTATGGCTACACCTTC	CASSLDPGQGTYGYTF
TRBJ2-3	14	-	-	TRBV7-3	TGTGCCAGCAGCTTAAGCTTTGGGCAAGATACGCAGTATTTT	CASSLSFGQDTQYF
TRBJ1-2	15	-	-	TRBV3-1/TRBV3-2	TGTGCCAGCAGCCAAGGATTCGGGGGAGGGTCCGACTACACCTTC	CASSQGFGGGSDYTF
TRBJ2-2	13	-	few	TRBV9	TGTGCCTCTAAGGGCGGCGGCACCGGGGAGCTGTTTTTT	CASKGGGTGELFF
TRBJ1-5	13	-	-	TRBV30	TGTGCCTGGAGTGAACAGGGCAATCAGCCCCAGCATTTT	CAWSEQGNQPQHF
TRBJ2-5	14	TRBD1	-	TRBV7-7	TGTGCCAGCAGCTCGACAGGGGGCGTGGAGACCCAGTACTTC	CASSSTGGVETQYF
TRBJ2-5	13	-	-	TRBV15	TGTGCCACCGGGTCTAGAGTCCAAGAGACCCAGTACTTC	CATGSRVQETQYF
TRBJ2-1	16	TRBD2	-	TRBV24-1	TGTGCCACCAGTCCTACGACTAGCGGGAGCAGGAATGAGCAGTTCTTC	CATSPTTSGSRNEQFF
TRBJ2-7	14	-	-	TRBV18	TGTGCCAGCTCACCGACCGGGTCTCCCTACGAGCAGTACTTC	CASSPTGSPYEQYF
TRBJ2-5	16	TRBD2	once	TRBV3-1/TRBV3-2	TGTGCCAGCAGTCGAGGACTAGCGGGAGGGCCGGAGACCCAGTACTTC	CASSRGLAGGPETQYF
TRBJ2-6	14	-	-	TRBV6-6	TGTGCCAGCAATCTACAGGGTGAGGCCAACGTCCTGACTTTC	CASNLQGEANVLTF
TRBJ1-5	20	-	-	TRBV21-1	TGTGCCAGCAGCAAAGGCCCCCCCCCGCACAGGGAGTTCAGGAATCAGCCCCAGCATTTT	CASSKGPPPHREFRNQPQHF
TRBJ2-1	11	-	-	TRBV30	TGTGCCTGGAGAGGTTACGGGGAGCAGTTCTTC	CAWRGYGEQFF
TRBJ2-6	18	-	-	TRBV19	TGTGCCAGTAGTCCAGCGGCCAGTTCTTCCTCTGGGGCCAACGTCCTGACTTTC	CASSPAASSSSGANVLTF
TRBJ2-5	14	TRBD1	-	TRBV28	TGTGCCAGCAGTTTCCAGGGGGCGCGGGAGACCCAGTACTTC	CASSFQGARETQYF
TRBJ2-1	13	-	-	TRBV12-3/TRBV12-4	TGTGCCAGCAGTTTTAGGGGCTACAATGAGCAGTTCTTC	CASSFRGYNEQFF
TRBJ1-2	14	-	-	TRBV7-2	TGTGCCAGCAGCTTACCGGGACCGGTCTATGGCTACACCTTC	CASSLPGPVYGYTF
TRBJ2-7	14	-	-	TRBV24-1	TGTGCCACCAGGCCCCTGAAAGGGTACTACGAGCAGTACTTC	CATRPLKGYYEQYF
TRBJ1-5	11	-	-	TRBV6-2/TRBV6-3	TGTGCCAGCAGTTTGTACCAGCCCCAGCATTTT	CASSLYQPQHF
TRBJ2-3	14	TRBD2	-	TRBV11-1	TGTGCCAGCAGGGGCGGGAGTCTCACAGATACGCAGTATTTT	CASRGGSLTDTQYF
TRBJ2-1	15	-	-	TRBV18	TGTGCCAGCTCACCACAGGATTTGTCCTACAATGAGCAGTTCTTC	CASSPQDLSYNEQFF
TRBJ1-1	16	TRBD1	few	TRBV10-3	TGTGCCATCAGTCAGCCCGAGGGGACAGCAACCCCTACAGCTTTCTTT	CAISQPEGTATPTAFF
TRBJ1-1	14	-	-	TRBV5-1	TGCGCCAGCAGCTTGGGTGCGGAGAACACTGAAGCTTTCTTT	CASSLGAENTEAFF
TRBJ2-4	15	-	once	TRBV30	TGTGCCTGGAACGGGGCGGAGGGAGCCAAAAACATTCAGTACTTC	CAWNGAEGAKNIQYF
TRBJ2-4	15	-	-	TRBV30	TGTGCCTGGAGTGTACAGCAGGCAGATAAAAACATTCAGTACTTC	CAWSVQQADKNIQYF
TRBJ1-5	13	TRBD1	-	TRBV10-3	TGTGCCACAAACAGGGGGGCCGATCAGCCCCAGCATTTT	CATNRGADQPQHF
TRBJ2-1	16	-	once	TRBV10-1	TGCGCCAGCAGTGAGTCTCACGGGGGTGCCTACAATGAGCAGTTCTTC	CASSESHGGAYNEQFF
TRBJ1-4	15	-	-	TRBV15	TGTGCCACCAGCAGAGGCGACGGTCCGGGCGAAAAACTGTTTTTT	CATSRGDGPGEKLFF